These T cell receptor beta chains were read from a single sample in a study of blood T cells in healthy people across ages. TCRdb analysed the 5' RACE reads with MiXCR anew, one entry per CDR3 protein. The sample has 1.5 million to 2 million distinct CDR3 sequences; about 50% are singletons. The source material was blood. The receptors were sampled from a woman between 40 and 55 years old in good health. The CDR3 runs from the conserved cysteine through the conserved F or W. D genes are given only for firm matches. The size of a clone is reported for some rows only, either as once, few or many, or as a class for expanded clones.

TRBD2,TRBJ2-3,few,TRBV4-1,CASSQGYPTSGGDPDTQYF,TGCGCCAGCAGCCAAGGTTATCCCACTAGCGGGGGGGATCCGGATACGCAGTATTTT
NA,TRBJ2-3,NA,TRBV29-1,CSVHITDTQYF,TGCAGCGTTCACATAACAGATACGCAGTATTTT
NA,TRBJ2-1,NA,TRBV5-1,CASSFGQVDNEQFF,TGCGCCAGCAGCTTCGGTCAGGTCGACAATGAGCAGTTCTTC
TRBD2,TRBJ2-1,NA,TRBV14,CASSQVWLAVRDEQFF,TGTGCCAGCAGCCAAGTTTGGCTAGCGGTTAGGGATGAGCAGTTCTTC
TRBD2,TRBJ2-1,NA,TRBV4-2,CASSQHLAGAESSYNEQFF,TGTGCCAGCAGCCAACATCTAGCGGGGGCCGAGAGCTCCTACAATGAGCAGTTCTTC
TRBD2,TRBJ2-7,NA,TRBV29-1,CSVARGGLYEQYF,TGCAGCGTTGCCCGGGGGGGCCTGTACGAGCAGTACTTC
NA,TRBJ2-5,few,TRBV27,CASRGVETQYF,TGTGCCAGCAGGGGAGTAGAGACCCAGTACTTC
NA,TRBJ2-3,NA,TRBV24-1,CATSDPGLSTDTQYF,TGTGCCACCAGTGATCCGGGACTCAGCACAGATACGCAGTATTTT
NA,TRBJ2-1,NA,TRBV6-5,CASTPSGPYEQFF,TGTGCCAGCACCCCCTCTGGGCCGTATGAGCAGTTCTTC
NA,TRBJ2-5,few,TRBV20-1,CSAREPGQRGETQYF,TGCAGTGCTAGAGAGCCGGGACAGCGGGGGGAGACCCAGTACTTC
NA,TRBJ2-5,few,TRBV5-1,CASSPSSTYELGTQYF,TGCGCCAGCAGCCCTAGCTCGACTTACGAGTTAGGGACCCAGTACTTC
NA,TRBJ2-7,NA,TRBV12-3/TRBV12-4,CASSLDRTGTYEQYF,TGTGCCAGCAGTTTAGATCGCACAGGAACCTACGAGCAGTACTTC
NA,TRBJ2-1,NA,TRBV6-1,CASSETGNSYNEQFF,TGTGCCAGCAGTGAAACAGGAAACTCCTACAATGAGCAGTTCTTC
TRBD1,TRBJ2-1,once,TRBV24-1,CATSDPRDREAYEQFF,TGTGCCACCAGTGACCCCCGGGACAGGGAGGCTTATGAGCAGTTCTTC
NA,TRBJ2-3,NA,TRBV4-3,CASSQDRRTDTQYF,TGTGCCAGCAGCCAAGATCGGCGTACAGATACGCAGTATTTT
NA,TRBJ2-7,NA,TRBV2,CASSDLGRGKRGGFYEQYF,TGTGCCAGCAGTGATCTAGGGCGGGGGAAACGCGGGGGCTTCTACGAGCAGTACTTC
TRBD1,TRBJ2-4,NA,TRBV20-1,CSASLQGVGNIQYF,TGCAGTGCTAGCCTACAGGGGGTGGGAAACATTCAGTACTTC
NA,TRBJ2-1,few,TRBV20-1,CSASIQGPYNEQFF,TGCAGTGCTAGCATCCAGGGACCCTACAATGAGCAGTTCTTC
TRBD1,TRBJ2-1,NA,TRBV5-5,CASSLETQGAWYNEQFF,TGTGCCAGCAGCTTGGAAACACAGGGGGCTTGGTACAATGAGCAGTTCTTC
TRBD1,TRBJ2-7,NA,TRBV2,CASSGDRISSYEQYF,TGTGCCAGCAGTGGGGACAGGATAAGCTCCTACGAGCAGTACTTC
TRBD2,TRBJ2-3,NA,TRBV20-1,CSARDRGLAGGPDTQYF,TGCAGTGCTAGAGATCGAGGACTAGCGGGGGGGCCAGATACGCAGTATTTT
NA,TRBJ2-5,NA,TRBV25-1,CASSGRRVVETQYF,TGTGCCAGCAGTGGTAGGAGGGTAGTGGAGACCCAGTACTTC
TRBD1,TRBJ1-2,NA,TRBV29-1,CSVERGQGLNGYTF,TGCAGCGTTGAAAGGGGACAGGGTTTGAATGGCTACACCTTC
NA,TRBJ2-7,NA,TRBV7-2,CASSLVDVVEQYF,TGTGCCAGCAGCTTAGTAGACGTGGTCGAGCAGTACTTC
NA,TRBJ1-4,NA,TRBV6-6,CASRSGGAPNEKLFF,TGTGCCAGCAGGTCAGGTGGGGCCCCAAATGAAAAACTGTTTTTT
TRBD1,TRBJ1-4,NA,TRBV7-2,CASSSIRGGTAAPNEKLFF,TGTGCCAGCAGCTCGATAAGGGGGGGGACAGCAGCCCCTAATGAAAAACTGTTTTTT
TRBD2,TRBJ2-1,few,TRBV20-1,CSASEIAGGLNEQFF,TGCAGTGCTAGTGAAATAGCGGGGGGGCTCAATGAGCAGTTCTTC
TRBD2,TRBJ2-5,few,TRBV6-5,CASSPWTSGGEETQYF,TGTGCCAGCAGTCCATGGACTAGCGGGGGGGAAGAGACCCAGTACTTC
NA,TRBJ1-6,few,TRBV20-1,CSGTGQGNNSPLHF,TGCAGTGGTACGGGACAAGGAAACAATTCACCCCTCCACTTT
NA,TRBJ2-7,few,TRBV20-1,CSARSGSREQYF,TGCAGTGCTAGGTCTGGGTCCAGGGAGCAGTACTTC
TRBD1,TRBJ2-7,NA,TRBV7-2,CASSPQGEYEQYF,TGTGCCAGCAGCCCCCAGGGGGAATACGAGCAGTACTTC
NA,TRBJ1-2,few,TRBV27,CASSLLPASGDGYTF,TGTGCCAGCAGTTTATTACCGGCTTCGGGAGATGGCTACACCTTC
NA,TRBJ1-2,NA,TRBV7-9,CASSPAVNVYGYTF,TGTGCCAGCAGCCCCGCCGTGAATGTCTATGGCTACACCTTC
TRBD1,TRBJ2-7,many,TRBV4-1,CASSQEDRGNYEQYF,TGCGCCAGCAGCCAAGAGGACAGGGGTAATTACGAGCAGTACTTC
NA,TRBJ1-2,NA,TRBV20-1,CSANRANGYTF,TGCAGTGCAAACAGGGCCAACGGCTACACCTTC
NA,TRBJ2-3,few,TRBV12-3/TRBV12-4,CASSLTGHADTQYF,TGTGCCAGCAGTTTGACGGGGCACGCAGATACGCAGTATTTT
TRBD2,TRBJ2-1,NA,TRBV7-2,CASSYAGGPINEQFF,TGTGCCAGCAGCTACGCGGGGGGGCCTATAAATGAGCAGTTCTTC
NA,TRBJ2-3,NA,TRBV6-5,CASRWTSTDTQYF,TGTGCCAGCAGATGGACGAGTACAGATACGCAGTATTTT
NA,TRBJ2-7,few,TRBV11-2,CASSSMGGGAHEQYF,TGTGCCAGCAGCTCGATGGGAGGGGGGGCCCACGAGCAGTACTTC
NA,TRBJ2-1,NA,TRBV27,CASSLQGSGAYNEQFF,TGTGCCAGCAGTTTACAGGGGTCCGGGGCCTACAATGAGCAGTTCTTC
NA,TRBJ2-5,NA,TRBV5-6,CASSLASLGQETQYF,TGTGCCAGCAGCTTGGCTTCTCTAGGACAAGAGACCCAGTACTTC
NA,TRBJ1-6,NA,TRBV4-3,CASSQDTGLNSPLHF,TGCGCCAGCAGCCAAGATACAGGGCTTAATTCACCCCTCCACTTT
NA,TRBJ1-2,NA,TRBV12-3/TRBV12-4,CASITGGAGYTF,TGTGCCAGCATAACGGGGGGCGCCGGCTACACCTTC
TRBD1,TRBJ2-7,many,TRBV15,CATSRDIGGGRGYEQYF,TGTGCCACCAGCAGAGATATAGGGGGCGGCAGGGGTTACGAGCAGTACTTC
NA,TRBJ2-4,few,TRBV4-1,CASSHPLVSKNIQYF,TGCGCCAGCAGCCATCCTCTCGTATCCAAAAACATTCAGTACTTC
NA,TRBJ1-4,NA,TRBV7-9,CASVQATNEKLFF,TGTGCCAGCGTACAGGCAACTAATGAAAAACTGTTTTTT
TRBD2,TRBJ2-7,NA,TRBV12-3/TRBV12-4,CASSIGLADEQYF,TGTGCCAGCAGCATAGGGCTAGCGGACGAGCAGTACTTC
NA,TRBJ2-3,NA,TRBV29-1,CSVVMADTQYF,TGCAGCGTTGTGATGGCAGATACGCAGTATTTT
NA,TRBJ2-1,NA,TRBV5-1,CASSLGSRGEQFF,TGCGCCAGCAGCCTTGGCTCGCGCGGTGAGCAGTTCTTC
TRBD1,TRBJ2-7,few,TRBV6-2/TRBV6-3,CASSPGQRSYEQYF,TGTGCCAGCAGCCCGGGACAGAGATCCTACGAGCAGTACTTC
NA,TRBJ2-1,few,TRBV10-2,CASIPGSSYNEQFF,TGCGCCAGCATCCCAGGGAGTTCCTACAATGAGCAGTTCTTC
TRBD2,TRBJ2-7,few,TRBV7-9,CASSPRTSGGPRYEQYF,TGTGCCAGCAGCCCGCGGACTAGCGGGGGGCCGAGGTACGAGCAGTACTTC
NA,TRBJ2-3,few,TRBV9,CASSATPPSTDTQYF,TGTGCCAGCAGCGCGACACCCCCTAGCACAGATACGCAGTATTTT
NA,TRBJ2-1,NA,TRBV29-1,CSVGTTYNEQFF,TGCAGCGTTGGGACTACATACAATGAGCAGTTCTTC
NA,TRBJ2-3,NA,TRBV6-2/TRBV6-3,CASSYWGYTQYF,TGTGCCAGCAGTTACTGGGGTTATACGCAGTATTTT
NA,TRBJ2-5,many,TRBV6-2/TRBV6-3,CASSHTELRETQYF,TGTGCCAGCAGTCACACGGAGCTCCGGGAGACCCAGTACTTC
TRBD1,TRBJ2-1,NA,TRBV12-3/TRBV12-4,CASRPEDRANGLEQFF,TGTGCCAGCAGACCCGAGGACAGGGCTAATGGTCTTGAGCAGTTCTTC
TRBD1,TRBJ2-7,few,TRBV4-3,CASSQGGQASYEQYF,TGCGCCAGCAGCCAGGGCGGACAGGCCTCCTACGAGCAGTACTTC
TRBD1,TRBJ2-1,NA,TRBV4-1,CASSHVPGGGNEQFF,TGCGCCAGCAGCCATGTGCCAGGGGGTGGCAATGAGCAGTTCTTC
TRBD2,TRBJ2-5,once,TRBV10-3,CAISESGLAGRETQYF,TGTGCCATCAGTGAGTCAGGACTAGCGGGGCGAGAGACCCAGTACTTC